The source of this T cell receptor beta chain is a study of beta chain features in type 1 diabetes. Overall study findings and caveats: All four CD4+ subsets from Type 1 diabetes patients carried moderately but significantly shorter TCRB CDR3s. VDJ junctions sequenced from type 1 diabetes patients showed fewer insertions and more deletions.

The V and J ends lost 2 bases and 4 bases respectively, with 14 bases between them. Germline-derived CDR1 and CDR2 are KGHSH and LQKENI. The CDR3 totals 15 residues. As regards this clone: Its cognate antigen is unknown.

A heparinised blood draw that averaged roughly 100 mL was obtained once from each donor. Via CD45RO/CCR7/CD25/CD127/CD95/CD27, cells of the CD4+ naive, central memory, regulatory and stem cell-like memory subsets were sorted. The investigators reverse transcribed all of the isolated RNA, so they sequenced expressed TCRB transcripts. The data were produced by immunoSEQ multiplex PCR, yet TCRdb's version contains in-frame clones alone and is incomplete. The sample lists about 260,000 clones, 20% seen once, with around 0.03% in the top ten. The source material was naive CD4+ T cells from blood. The chain has TRBV18 and TRBJ1-2; a possible D gene is TRBD1 (6 bases). This clonotype originated in a woman in her thirties or forties with type 1 diabetes. The chain's CDR3 is CASSPERQAPYGYTF. CDR3 nucleotide sequence: TGTGCCAGCTCACCAGAGAGACAGGCCCCCTATGGCTACACCTTC.